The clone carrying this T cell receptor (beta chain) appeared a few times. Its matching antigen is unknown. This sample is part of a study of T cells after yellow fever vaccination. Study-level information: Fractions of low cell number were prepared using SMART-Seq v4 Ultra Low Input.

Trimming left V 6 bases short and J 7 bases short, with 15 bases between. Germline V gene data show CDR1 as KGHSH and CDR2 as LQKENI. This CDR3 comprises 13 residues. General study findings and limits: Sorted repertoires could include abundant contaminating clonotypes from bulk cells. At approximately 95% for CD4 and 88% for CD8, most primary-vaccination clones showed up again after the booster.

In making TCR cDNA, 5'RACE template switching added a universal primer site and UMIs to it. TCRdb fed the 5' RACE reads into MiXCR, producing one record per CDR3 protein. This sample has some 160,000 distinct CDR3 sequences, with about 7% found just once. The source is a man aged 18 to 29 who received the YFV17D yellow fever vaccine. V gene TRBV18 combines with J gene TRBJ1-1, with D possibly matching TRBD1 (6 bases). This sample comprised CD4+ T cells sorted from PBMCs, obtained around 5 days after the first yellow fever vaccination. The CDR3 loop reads CASSPAGGHEAFF. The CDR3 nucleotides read TGTGCCAGCTCCCCTGCCGGGGGACATGAAGCTTTCTTT.